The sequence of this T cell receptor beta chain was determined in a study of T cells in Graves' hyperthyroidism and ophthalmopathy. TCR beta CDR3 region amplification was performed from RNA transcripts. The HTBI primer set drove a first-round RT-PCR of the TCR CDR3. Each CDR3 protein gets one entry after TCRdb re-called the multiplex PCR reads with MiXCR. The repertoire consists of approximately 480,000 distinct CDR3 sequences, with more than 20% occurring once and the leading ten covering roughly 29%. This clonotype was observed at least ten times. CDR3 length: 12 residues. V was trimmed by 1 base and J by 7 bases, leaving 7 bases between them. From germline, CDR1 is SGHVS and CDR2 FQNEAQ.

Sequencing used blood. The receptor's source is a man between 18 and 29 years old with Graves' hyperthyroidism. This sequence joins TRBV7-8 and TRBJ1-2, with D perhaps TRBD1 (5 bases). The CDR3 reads CASSLVGAGYTF. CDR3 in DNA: TGTGCCAGCAGCTTAGTCGGGGCTGGCTACACCTTC.